The next 6 T cell receptor beta chains were all read from a single sample in a study of regulatory T cells in long-lasting Graves disease. Noted time point: persistent/refractory GD, antithyroid drugs over 5 years with positive TRAb. The TCR library was made from RNA that had been extracted from PBMCs in TRIzol. Combining iRepertoire HTBI primers with Arm-PCR of CDR3 regions, the authors built TCR beta libraries. TCRdb re-analysed the multiplex PCR reads in MiXCR, keeping a single row per CDR3 protein. The table has nearly 350,000 distinct CDR3 sequences, about 20% seen once. This material consisted of peripheral blood mononuclear cells (PBMCs), taken when the disease was refractory, from a patient treated with antithyroid drugs. The receptors were sampled from a female donor with Graves disease.

At least ten counts were recorded for this clonotype. J is TRBJ1-2 and V is TRBV19; possibly TRBD1 for D (5 bases). The CDR3 has 12 residues. The germline V gene has CDR1 LNHDA and CDR2 SQIVND (reference sequence). V shed 7 bases and J shed 4 bases, with 10 bases lying between them. The CDR3, as DNA: TGTGCCAGTATTCGGGGCACCTATGGCTACACCTTC. It specifies CASIRGTYGYTF.

This clonotype came up a few times. The chain uses TRBV7-2 and TRBJ2-3, with a weak D call TRBD1 (5 bases). The CDR3 sequence is 15 residues long. Per the germline V gene, CDR1 is SGHTA and CDR2 is FQGNSA. V lost 1 base and J 4 bases, leaving 12 bases between the germline ends. The CDR3 DNA follows: TGTGCCAGCAGCTTAGTTCAGGGTCCAGCAGATACGCAGTATTTT. Protein sequence: CASSLVQGPADTQYF.

A remark on this clonotype: It may be a read error: a sequence one base away is much more abundant. J is TRBJ1-5 and V is TRBV6-1; D possibly corresponds to TRBD1 (5 bases). Germline CDR1 reads MNHNS; CDR2 reads SASEGT. The CDR3 runs 13 residues. The CDR3 sequence: CASSETVRQPRHF. In nucleotides, the CDR3 is TGTGCCAGCAGTGAAACGGTCAGACAGCCCCGGCATTTT.

Ten or more counts support this clonotype. The chain uses TRBV5-1 and TRBJ2-7; TRBD2 matches 9 bases. The CDR3 is made up of 14 amino acids. Trimming removed 5 bases from V and 5 bases from J; junction bases left unmatched: 8. Germline values: CDR1 SGHRS, CDR2 YFSETQ. The CDR3 loop is CASRLSGSIDEQYF. Here the CDR3 DNA reads TGCGCCAGCAGACTTAGCGGGAGCATTGACGAGCAGTACTTC. Full variable domain (rest looked up from reference TRBV5-1 and TRBJ2-7): KAGVTQTPRYLIKTRGQQVTLSCSPISGHRSVSWYQQTPGQGLQFLFEYFSETQRNKGNFPGRFSGRQFSNSRSEMNVSTLELGDSALYLCASRLSGSIDEQYFGPGTRLTVT.

This clonotype was seen at least ten times. The chain joins TRBV2 to TRBJ2-7; D is perhaps TRBD2 (6 bases). The V and J ends lost 0 bases and 11 bases respectively, with 14 bases between them. Germline V CDR1 and CDR2: SNHLY, FYNNEI. CDR3 length: 13 residues. The CDR3 coding sequence is TGTGCCAGCAGTGAAGCGGGCAGGGAGGACAAGTACTTC. It codes for CASSEAGREDKYF.

The rearrangement uses TRBV28 and TRBJ2-5; weak D call: TRBD2 (5 bases). Per the germline V gene, CDR1 is MDHEN and CDR2 is SYDVKM. The V end lost 3 bases, the J end lost 2 bases, and 10 bases lay between the germline ends. CDR3 length: 14 amino acids. Here the CDR3 DNA reads TGTGCCAGCAGTTTTGGCGGGCCACAAGAGACCCAGTACTTC. The encoded protein is CASSFGGPQETQYF.